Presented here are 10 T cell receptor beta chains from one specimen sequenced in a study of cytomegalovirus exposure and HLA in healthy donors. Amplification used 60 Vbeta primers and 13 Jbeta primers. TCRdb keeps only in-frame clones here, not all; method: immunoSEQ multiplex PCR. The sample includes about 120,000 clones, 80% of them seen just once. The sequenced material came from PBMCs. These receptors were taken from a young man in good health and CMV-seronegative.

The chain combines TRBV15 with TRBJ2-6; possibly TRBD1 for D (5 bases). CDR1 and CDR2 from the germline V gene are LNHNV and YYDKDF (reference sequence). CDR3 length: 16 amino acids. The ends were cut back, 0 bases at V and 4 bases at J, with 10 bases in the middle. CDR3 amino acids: CATSRDLGAGANVLTF. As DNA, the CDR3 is TGTGCCACCAGCAGAGATTTAGGGGCAGGGGCCAACGTCCTGACTTTC.

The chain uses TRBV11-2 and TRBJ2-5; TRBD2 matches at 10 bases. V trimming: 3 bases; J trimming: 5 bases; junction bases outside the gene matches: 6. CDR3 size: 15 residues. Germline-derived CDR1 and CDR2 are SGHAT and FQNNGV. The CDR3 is CASSLLAGGGETQYF. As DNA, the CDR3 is TGTGCCAGCAGCTTGTTAGCGGGGGGAGGGGAGACCCAGTACTTC.

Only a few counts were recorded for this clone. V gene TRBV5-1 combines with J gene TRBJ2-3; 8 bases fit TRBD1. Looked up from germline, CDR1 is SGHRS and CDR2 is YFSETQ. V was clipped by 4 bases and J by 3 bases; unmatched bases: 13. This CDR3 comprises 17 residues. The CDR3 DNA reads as TGCGCCAGCAGCGCTCTTGGACAGGGAAGGGGTACAGATACGCAGTATTTT. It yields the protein CASSALGQGRGTDTQYF.

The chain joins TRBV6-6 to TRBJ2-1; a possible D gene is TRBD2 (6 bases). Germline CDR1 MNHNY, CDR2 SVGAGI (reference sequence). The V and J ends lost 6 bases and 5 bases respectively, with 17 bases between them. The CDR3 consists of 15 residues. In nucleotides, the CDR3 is TGTGCCAGCAGGGGTACCGGGACTGGACACAATGAGCAGTTCTTC. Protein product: CASRGTGTGHNEQFF.

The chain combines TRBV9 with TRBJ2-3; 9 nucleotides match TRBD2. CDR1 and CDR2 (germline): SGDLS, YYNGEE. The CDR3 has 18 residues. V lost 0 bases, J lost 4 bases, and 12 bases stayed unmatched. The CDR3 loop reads CASSVEGTASGAPDTQYF. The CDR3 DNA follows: TGTGCCAGCAGCGTAGAAGGGACGGCTAGCGGGGCCCCAGATACGCAGTATTTT.

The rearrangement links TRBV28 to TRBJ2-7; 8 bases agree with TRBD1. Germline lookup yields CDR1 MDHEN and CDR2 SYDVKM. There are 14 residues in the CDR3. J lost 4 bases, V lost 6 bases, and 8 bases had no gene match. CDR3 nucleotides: TGTGCCAGCAGCCTGACAGGGGCGATATACGAGCAGTACTTC. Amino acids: CASSLTGAIYEQYF.

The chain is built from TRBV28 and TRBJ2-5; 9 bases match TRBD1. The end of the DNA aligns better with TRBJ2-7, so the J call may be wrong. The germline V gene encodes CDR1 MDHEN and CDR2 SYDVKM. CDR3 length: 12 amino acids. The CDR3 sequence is CASLDRGYEQYF. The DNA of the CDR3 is TGTGCCAGCTTGGACAGGGGCTACGAGCAGTACTTC.

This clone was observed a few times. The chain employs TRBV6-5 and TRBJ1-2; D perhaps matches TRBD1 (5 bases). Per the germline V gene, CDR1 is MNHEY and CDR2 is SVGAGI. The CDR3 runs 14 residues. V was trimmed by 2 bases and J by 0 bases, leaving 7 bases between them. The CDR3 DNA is TGTGCCAGCAGTTACGACAGCTCTAACTATGGCTACACCTTC. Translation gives CASSYDSSNYGYTF.

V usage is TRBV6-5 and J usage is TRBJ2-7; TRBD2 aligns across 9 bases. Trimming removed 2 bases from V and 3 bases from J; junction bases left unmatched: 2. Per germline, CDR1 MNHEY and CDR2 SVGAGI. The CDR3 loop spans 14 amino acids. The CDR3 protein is CASSYGREGYEQYF. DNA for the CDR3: TGTGCCAGCAGTTACGGGCGGGAGGGCTACGAGCAGTACTTC.

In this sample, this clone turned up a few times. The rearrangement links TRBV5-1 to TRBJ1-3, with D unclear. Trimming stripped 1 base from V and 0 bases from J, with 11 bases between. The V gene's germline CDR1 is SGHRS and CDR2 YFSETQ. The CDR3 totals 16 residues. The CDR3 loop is CASSLRDTRSGNTIYF. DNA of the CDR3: TGCGCCAGCAGCTTGCGCGACACCCGCTCTGGAAACACCATATATTTT.